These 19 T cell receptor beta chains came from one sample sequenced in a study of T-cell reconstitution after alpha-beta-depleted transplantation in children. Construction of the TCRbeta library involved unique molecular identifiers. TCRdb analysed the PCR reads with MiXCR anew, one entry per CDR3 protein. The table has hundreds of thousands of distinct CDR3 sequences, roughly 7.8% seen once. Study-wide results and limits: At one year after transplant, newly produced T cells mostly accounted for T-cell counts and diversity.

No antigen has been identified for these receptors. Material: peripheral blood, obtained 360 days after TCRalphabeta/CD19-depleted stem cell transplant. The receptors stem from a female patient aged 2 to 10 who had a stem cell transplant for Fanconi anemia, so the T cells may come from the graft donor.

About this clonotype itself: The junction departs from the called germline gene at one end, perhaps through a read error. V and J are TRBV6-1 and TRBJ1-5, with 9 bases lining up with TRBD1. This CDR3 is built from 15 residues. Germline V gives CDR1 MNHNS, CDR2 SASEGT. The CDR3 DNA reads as TGTGCCAGGAGTGCGGGACAGGGCGGAAATCAGCCCCAGCATTTT. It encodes CARSAGQGGNQPQHF.

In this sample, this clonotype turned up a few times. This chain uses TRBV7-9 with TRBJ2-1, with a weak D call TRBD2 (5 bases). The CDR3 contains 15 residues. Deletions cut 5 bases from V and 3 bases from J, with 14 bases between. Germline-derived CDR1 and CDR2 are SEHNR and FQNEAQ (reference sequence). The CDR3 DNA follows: TGTGCCAGCAGCCCCGCGCGTCGGGGCTACAATGAGCAGTTCTTC. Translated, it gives CASSPARRGYNEQFF.

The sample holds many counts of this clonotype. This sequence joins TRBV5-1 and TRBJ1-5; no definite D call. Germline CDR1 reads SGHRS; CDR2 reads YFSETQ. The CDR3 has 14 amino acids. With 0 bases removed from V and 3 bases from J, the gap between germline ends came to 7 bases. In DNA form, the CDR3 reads TGCGCCAGCAGCTTGGCCCCATTCAATCAGCCCCAGCATTTT. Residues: CASSLAPFNQPQHF.

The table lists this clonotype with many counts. The CDR3 region is CSARRTFPRAYNEQFF. CDR3 bases: TGCAGTGCTAGGCGGACCTTCCCCCGTGCATACAATGAGCAGTTCTTC. This sequence joins TRBV20-1 and TRBJ2-1; no reliable D call. The length of the CDR3 is 16 residues. From germline, CDR1 is DFQATT and CDR2 SNEGSKA (reference sequence). V was trimmed by 3 bases and J by 4 bases, leaving 19 bases between them.

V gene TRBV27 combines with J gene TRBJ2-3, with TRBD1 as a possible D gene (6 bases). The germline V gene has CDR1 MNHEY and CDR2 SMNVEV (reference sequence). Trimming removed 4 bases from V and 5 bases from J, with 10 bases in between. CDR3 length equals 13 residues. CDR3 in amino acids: CASSSRGKDTQYF. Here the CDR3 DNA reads TGTGCCAGCAGTTCCAGGGGAAAAGATACGCAGTATTTT.

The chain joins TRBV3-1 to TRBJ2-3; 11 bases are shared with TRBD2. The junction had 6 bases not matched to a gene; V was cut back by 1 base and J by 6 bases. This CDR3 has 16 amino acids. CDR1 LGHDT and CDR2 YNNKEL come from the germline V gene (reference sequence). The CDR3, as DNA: TGTGCCAGCAGCCAAGTACTAGCGGGGGCCGGGGATACGCAGTATTTT. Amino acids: CASSQVLAGAGDTQYF.

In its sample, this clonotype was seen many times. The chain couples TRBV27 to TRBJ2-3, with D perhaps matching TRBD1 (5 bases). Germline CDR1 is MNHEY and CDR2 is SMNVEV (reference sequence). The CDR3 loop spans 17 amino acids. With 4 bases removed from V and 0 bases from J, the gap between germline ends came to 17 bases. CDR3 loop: CASSYPQGIYSTDTQYF. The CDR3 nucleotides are TGTGCCAGCAGTTACCCGCAGGGCATCTATAGCACAGATACGCAGTATTTT.

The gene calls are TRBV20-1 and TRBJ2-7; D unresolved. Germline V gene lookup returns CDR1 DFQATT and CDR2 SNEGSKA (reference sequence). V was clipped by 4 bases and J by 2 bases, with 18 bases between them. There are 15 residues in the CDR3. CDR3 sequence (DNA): TGCAGTGCTACTCCCCGGGTCTTCCCTGCCTACGAGCAGTACTTC. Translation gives CSATPRVFPAYEQYF.

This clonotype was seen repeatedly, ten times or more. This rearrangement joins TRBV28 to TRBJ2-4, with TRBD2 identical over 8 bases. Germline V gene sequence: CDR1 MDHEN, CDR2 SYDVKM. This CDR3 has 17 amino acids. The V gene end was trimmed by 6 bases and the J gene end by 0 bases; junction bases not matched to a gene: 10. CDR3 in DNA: TGTGCCAGCAGATCCCTCGGACTAGCCTTAGCCAAAAACATTCAGTACTTC. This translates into CASRSLGLALAKNIQYF.

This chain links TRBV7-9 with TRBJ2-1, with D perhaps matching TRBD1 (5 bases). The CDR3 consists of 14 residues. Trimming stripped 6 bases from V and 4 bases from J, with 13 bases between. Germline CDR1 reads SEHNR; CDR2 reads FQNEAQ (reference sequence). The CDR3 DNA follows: TGTGCCAGCAGACCCTTAGGGGATTACAATGAGCAGTTCTTC. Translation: CASRPLGDYNEQFF.

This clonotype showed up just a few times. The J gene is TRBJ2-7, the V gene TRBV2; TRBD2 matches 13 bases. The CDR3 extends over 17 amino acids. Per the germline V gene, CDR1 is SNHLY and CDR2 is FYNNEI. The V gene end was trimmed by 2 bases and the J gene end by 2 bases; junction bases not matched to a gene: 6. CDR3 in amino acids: CASSEPLAGGPAYEQYF. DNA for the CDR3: TGTGCCAGCAGTGAACCACTAGCGGGGGGGCCTGCCTACGAGCAGTACTTC.

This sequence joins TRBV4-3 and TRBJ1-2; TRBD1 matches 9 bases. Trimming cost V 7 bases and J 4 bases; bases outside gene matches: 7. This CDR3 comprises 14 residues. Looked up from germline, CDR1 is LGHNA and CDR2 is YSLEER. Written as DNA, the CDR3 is TGCGCCAGCAAGGTTAGACAGGGGGTCTATGGCTACACCTTC. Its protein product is CASKVRQGVYGYTF.

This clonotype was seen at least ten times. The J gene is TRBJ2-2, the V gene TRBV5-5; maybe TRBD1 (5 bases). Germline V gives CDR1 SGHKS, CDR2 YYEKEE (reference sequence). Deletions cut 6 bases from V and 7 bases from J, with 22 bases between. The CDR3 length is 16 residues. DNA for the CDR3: TGTGCCAGCATCTACTTACAGGACACCTTGGGCGGGGAGCTGTTTTTT. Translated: CASIYLQDTLGGELFF. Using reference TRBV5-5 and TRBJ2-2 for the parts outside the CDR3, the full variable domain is DAGVTQSPTHLIKTRGQQVTLRCSPISGHKSVSWYQQVLGQGPQFIFQYYEKEERGRGNFPDRFSARQFPNYSSELNVNALLLGDSALYLCASIYLQDTLGGELFFGEGSRLTVL.

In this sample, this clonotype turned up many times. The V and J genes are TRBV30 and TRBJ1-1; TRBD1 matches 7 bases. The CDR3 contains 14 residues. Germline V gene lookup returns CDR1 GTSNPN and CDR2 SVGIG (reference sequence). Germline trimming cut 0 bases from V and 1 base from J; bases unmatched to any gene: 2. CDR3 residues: CAWSVQGRNTEAFF. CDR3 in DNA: TGTGCCTGGAGTGTACAGGGGAGGAACACTGAAGCTTTCTTT.

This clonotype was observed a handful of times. The CDR3 DNA reads as TGTGCCAGTAGTGTCCGGAACACTGAAGCTTTCTTT. It is translated as CASSVRNTEAFF. The chain uses TRBV19 and TRBJ1-1; D call uncertain. CDR1 is LNHDA, CDR2 SQIVND, per germline (reference sequence). This CDR3 contains 12 residues. V lost 5 bases to trimming and J lost 1 base, with 5 bases between them.

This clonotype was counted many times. The CDR3 DNA sequence: TGCAGTGCCCCGGGACTAGCCTACAATGAGCAGTTCTTC. Amino acid sequence: CSAPGLAYNEQFF. This chain links TRBV20-1 with TRBJ2-1; 8 positions match TRBD2. The J segment lost 2 bases and the V segment lost 6 bases, leaving 3 bases of the junction unmatched. The V gene's germline CDR1 is DFQATT and CDR2 SNEGSKA (reference sequence). There are 13 residues in the CDR3.

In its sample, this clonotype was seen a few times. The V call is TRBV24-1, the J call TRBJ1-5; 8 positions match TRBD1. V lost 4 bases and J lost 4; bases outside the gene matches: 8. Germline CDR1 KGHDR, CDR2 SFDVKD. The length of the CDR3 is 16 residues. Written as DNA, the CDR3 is TGTGCCACCAGTGAGCCAGGGGGCTTGGGGAATCAGCCCCAGCATTTT. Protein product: CATSEPGGLGNQPQHF.

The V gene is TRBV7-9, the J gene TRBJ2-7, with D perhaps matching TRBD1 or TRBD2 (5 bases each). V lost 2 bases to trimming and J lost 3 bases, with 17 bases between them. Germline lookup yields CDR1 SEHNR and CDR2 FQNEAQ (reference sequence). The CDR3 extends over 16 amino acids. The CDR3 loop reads CASSLSVGTASYEQYV. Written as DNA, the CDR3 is TGTGCCAGCAGCTTATCTGTCGGGACGGCAAGCTACGAGCAGTACGTC.

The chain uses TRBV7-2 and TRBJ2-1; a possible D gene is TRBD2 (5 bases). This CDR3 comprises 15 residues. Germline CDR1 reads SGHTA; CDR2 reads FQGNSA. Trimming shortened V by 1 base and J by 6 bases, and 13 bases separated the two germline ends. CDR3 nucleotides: TGTGCCAGCAGCTTAGTCGGCAGTCGGGGCAATGAGCAGTTCTTC. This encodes CASSLVGSRGNEQFF. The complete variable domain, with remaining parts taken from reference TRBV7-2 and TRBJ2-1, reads GAGVSQSPSNKVTEKGKDVELRCDPISGHTALYWYRQSLGQGLEFLIYFQGNSAPDKSGLPSDRFSAERTGGSVSTLTIQRTQQEDSAVYLCASSLVGSRGNEQFFGPGTRLTVL.